Each of the 21 T cell receptor beta chains below was sequenced from the same sample in a study of T cell responses to AZD1222 COVID-19 vaccine. Measured with immunoSEQ multiplex PCR; TCRdb has only the in-frame clones, and not every one. The sample carries about 150,000 clones, approximately 89% recorded once. Sequenced material: peripheral blood, taken on day 0 of AZD1222 vaccination. These receptors were taken from an adult in good health.

The chain is built from TRBV5-6 and TRBJ2-7; TRBD1 agrees at 9 bases. Looked up from germline, CDR1 is SGHDT and CDR2 is YYEEEE. The CDR3 extends over 15 amino acids. V lost 2 bases to trimming and J lost 3 bases; unmatched junction nucleotides: 6. The CDR3 bases are TGTGCCAGCAGCTTTCCGGGACAGGGAGTCTACGAGCAGTACTTC. Translation: CASSFPGQGVYEQYF.

This clone showed up just once. The V gene is TRBV10-1, the J gene TRBJ2-2; D perhaps matches TRBD1 (5 bases). CDR3 length: 13 residues. Trimming removed 5 bases at V and 6 bases at J, with 10 bases between. CDR1 is WNHNN, CDR2 SYGVQD, per germline (reference sequence). The CDR3 reads CASSLDRAGELFF. Written as DNA, the CDR3 is TGCGCCAGCAGTCTCGACAGAGCCGGGGAGCTGTTTTTT.

J is TRBJ2-7 and V is TRBV28; 7 bases fit TRBD2. This CDR3 has 14 amino acids. The V segment lost 7 bases and the J segment 2 bases; nucleotides outside the gene matches: 8. Germline assignment: CDR1 MDHEN and CDR2 SYDVKM. The CDR3 nucleotides read TGTGCCAGCACCTCGGCCGCGGGGGCCTACGAGCAGTACTTC. As protein: CASTSAAGAYEQYF.

The chain uses TRBV28 and TRBJ2-5; D is ambiguous. The CDR3 extends over 14 amino acids. Trimming pared 5 bases from V and 2 bases from J, leaving 12 bases between. Germline V gene sequence: CDR1 MDHEN, CDR2 SYDVKM. CDR3 nucleotide sequence: TGTGCCAGCAGTCCGCTTCAGGAGCAAGAGACCCAGTACTTC. Protein sequence: CASSPLQEQETQYF.

V usage is TRBV30 and J usage is TRBJ2-3; D gene ambiguous. The CDR3 loop spans 13 amino acids. The V and J ends lost 0 bases and 0 bases respectively, with 4 bases between them. CDR1 is GTSNPN, CDR2 SVGIG, per germline (reference sequence). The CDR3 loop reads CAWSVRSTDTQYF. The CDR3 DNA follows: TGTGCCTGGAGTGTACGTAGCACAGATACGCAGTATTTT.

The chain recombines TRBV7-8 with TRBJ2-7, with 10 bases aligning to TRBD2. CDR1 and CDR2 (germline): SGHVS, FQNEAQ. The length of the CDR3 is 19 residues. V was pared by 0 bases and J by 1 base, with 12 bases of the junction left unmatched. CDR3 region: CASSLAGGLAVSYSYEQYF. DNA for the CDR3: TGTGCCAGCAGCTTAGCTGGCGGACTAGCGGTTAGCTATTCCTACGAGCAGTACTTC.

The V and J genes are TRBV6-5 and TRBJ1-3, with D hard to call. CDR1 is MNHEY, CDR2 SVGAGI, per germline. V was shortened by 0 bases and J by 0 bases, with 6 bases between the two germline ends. This CDR3 spans 15 amino acids. In DNA form, the CDR3 reads TGTGCCAGCAGTTACTCAGGGAGCTCTGGAAACACCATATATTTT. This sequence encodes CASSYSGSSGNTIYF.

The chain employs TRBV28 and TRBJ2-3, with D perhaps matching TRBD1 or TRBD2 (6 bases each). The CDR3 length is 16 residues. The V gene lost 7 bases and the J gene lost 0 bases, with 17 bases spanning the gap. Germline CDR1 MDHEN, CDR2 SYDVKM. CDR3 nucleotide sequence: TGTGCCAGCAACGAATACGGGGGCGGGAGCACAGATACGCAGTATTTT. Translating it yields CASNEYGGGSTDTQYF.

The genes are TRBV12-3 or TRBV12-4 and TRBJ1-1; 8 nucleotides match TRBD1. V lost 5 bases, J lost 4 bases, and 3 bases stayed unmatched. The CDR3 consists of 13 residues. The CDR3 bases are TGTGCCAGCAGTCAGGGGGCGAGCACTGAAGCTTTCTTT. Its protein product is CASSQGASTEAFF.

V usage is TRBV14 and J usage is TRBJ2-7; D possibly corresponds to TRBD2 (6 bases). V dropped 4 bases and J dropped 3 bases, with 13 bases sitting between them. The germline gives CDR1 SGHDN, CDR2 FVKESK. The CDR3 consists of 14 residues. CDR3 DNA: TGTGCCAGCAGCCGAGGGACTTGGTACTACGAGCAGTACTTC. Translating gives CASSRGTWYYEQYF.

The J gene is TRBJ1-2, the V gene TRBV28; the D gene is possibly TRBD1 (5 bases). This CDR3 comprises 15 residues. V was pared by 6 bases and J by 6 bases, with 20 bases between. Germline lookup yields CDR1 MDHEN and CDR2 SYDVKM. CDR3 sequence: CASRGGFTPGDGYTF. CDR3 DNA sequence: TGTGCCAGCAGGGGGGGTTTCACACCCGGGGATGGCTACACCTTC.

This chain connects TRBV5-1 to TRBJ2-1; maybe TRBD2 (6 bases). There are 14 residues in the CDR3. Trimming shortened V by 4 bases and J by 3 bases, and 11 bases separated the two germline ends. The V gene's germline CDR1 is SGHRS and CDR2 YFSETQ. CDR3 nucleotides: TGCGCCAGCAGCCCCGGGACTCGCTACAATGAGCAGTTCTTC. Its protein product is CASSPGTRYNEQFF.

Here the CDR3 reads CATPKLSSETQYF. The CDR3 DNA reads as TGTGCCACCCCCAAACTGAGTTCTGAGACCCAGTACTTC. The rearrangement uses TRBV2 and TRBJ2-5; D gene ambiguous. The CDR3 has 13 amino acids. Germline CDR1 reads SNHLY; CDR2 reads FYNNEI. Deletions cut 10 bases from V and 5 bases from J, with 17 bases between.

This rearrangement joins TRBV18 to TRBJ1-1, with 8 bases fitting TRBD1. The CDR3 runs 15 residues. CDR1 is KGHSH and CDR2 is LQKENI in the germline V gene. V lost 5 bases to trimming and J lost 5 bases; unmatched junction nucleotides: 10. The CDR3 nucleotides read TGTGCCAGCTCATCTCCGACAGGGGAGTGGACTGAAGCTTTCTTT. Translated, it gives CASSSPTGEWTEAFF.

The V gene is TRBV18, the J gene TRBJ2-7; possible D gene TRBD1, 6 bases. Germline-derived CDR1 and CDR2 are KGHSH and LQKENI. The CDR3 is 14 amino acids. V was trimmed by 3 bases and J by 7 bases, leaving 16 bases between them. The CDR3 DNA reads TGTGCCAGCTCACCGGGAAGGGGGTCTCAAGAGCAGTACTTC. Amino acid sequence: CASSPGRGSQEQYF.

The chain joins TRBV9 to TRBJ2-1; D is tentatively TRBD1 or TRBD2 (5 bases each). V lost 0 bases and J lost 9, with 10 bases in between. The V gene's germline CDR1 is SGDLS and CDR2 YYNGEE. The CDR3 has 13 amino acids. Written as DNA, the CDR3 is TGTGCCAGCAGCGTAGATCTTGGGGGTGAGCAGTTCTTC. Its protein product is CASSVDLGGEQFF.

This sequence joins TRBV6-2 or TRBV6-3 and TRBJ2-1, with D possibly called TRBD1 or TRBD2 (5 bases each). Germline CDR1 reads MNHEY; CDR2 reads SVGEGT. The CDR3 length is 13 residues. V gave up 4 bases and J gave up 9 bases, with 13 bases separating them. The DNA of the CDR3 is TGTGCCAGCAGTTGGGACGTTTTTCTTGAGCAGTTCTTC. Residues: CASSWDVFLEQFF.

This rearrangement joins TRBV24-1 to TRBJ2-3, with TRBD2 as a possible D gene (6 bases). With 4 bases removed from V and 0 bases from J, the gap between germline ends came to 22 bases. Germline V lookup: CDR1 KGHDR, CDR2 SFDVKD. This CDR3 has 19 residues. This chain's CDR3 is CATSDPNLGGESSTDTQYF. In nucleotides, the CDR3 is TGTGCCACCAGTGACCCCAATTTGGGGGGAGAATCGAGCACAGATACGCAGTATTTT.

V usage is TRBV5-4 and J usage is TRBJ2-5, with 10 bases identical to TRBD1. CDR3 length equals 14 residues. V gave up 4 bases and J gave up 1 base; unmatched junction bases: 1. The germline V gene has CDR1 SGHNT and CDR2 YYREEE (reference sequence). CDR3 sequence: CASSRQGAQETQYF. CDR3 DNA sequence: TGTGCCAGCAGCCGACAGGGGGCCCAAGAGACCCAGTACTTC.

V usage is TRBV15 and J usage is TRBJ1-1, with D possibly being TRBD1 (6 bases). Germline V CDR1 and CDR2: LNHNV, YYDKDF (reference sequence). The CDR3 runs to 17 residues. Trimming removed 4 bases at V and 1 base at J, with 19 bases between. This CDR3 is CATSTLPLQGPNTEAFF. The DNA for the CDR3 is TGTGCCACCAGCACCCTCCCTTTACAGGGTCCGAACACTGAAGCTTTCTTT. The full variable domain, completed using reference TRBV15 and TRBJ1-1, is DAMVIQNPRYQVTQFGKPVTLSCSQTLNHNVMYWYQQKSSQAPKLLFHYYDKDFNNEADTPDNFQSRRPNTSFCFLDIRSPGLGDTAMYLCATSTLPLQGPNTEAFFGQGTRLTVV.

The genes are TRBV18 and TRBJ2-3; perhaps TRBD2 as D (6 bases). The CDR3 consists of 13 residues. Germline loops: CDR1 KGHSH, CDR2 LQKENI. The ends were cut back, 0 bases at V and 9 bases at J, with 10 bases in the middle. Written as DNA, the CDR3 is TGTGCCAGCTCACCACCAACCGGGAGAACGCAGTATTTT. Its translation is CASSPPTGRTQYF.